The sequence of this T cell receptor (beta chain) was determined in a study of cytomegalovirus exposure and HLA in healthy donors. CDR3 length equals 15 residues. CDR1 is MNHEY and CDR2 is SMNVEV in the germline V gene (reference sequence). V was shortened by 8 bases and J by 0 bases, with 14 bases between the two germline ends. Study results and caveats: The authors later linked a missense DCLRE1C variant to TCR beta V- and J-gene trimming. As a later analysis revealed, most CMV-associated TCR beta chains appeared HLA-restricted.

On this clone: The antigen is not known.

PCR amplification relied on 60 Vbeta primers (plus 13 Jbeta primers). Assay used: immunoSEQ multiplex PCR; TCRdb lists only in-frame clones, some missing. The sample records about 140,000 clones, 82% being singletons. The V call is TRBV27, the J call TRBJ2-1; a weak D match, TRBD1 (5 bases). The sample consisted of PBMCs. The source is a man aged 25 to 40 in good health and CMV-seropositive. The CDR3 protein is CASVPRQGSYNEQFF. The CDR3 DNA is TGTGCCAGCGTCCCGCGGCAGGGCTCCTACAATGAGCAGTTCTTC.